Described below is a single T cell receptor (beta chain) sequence and its context. CDR1 is SGHDT and CDR2 is YYEEEE in the germline V gene. The CDR3 extends over 16 amino acids. With 3 bases clipped from V and 4 bases from J, the junction kept 6 bases outside the gene matches. The sample originates from a study of control samples from healthy donors and cancer patients. Sequencing used immunoSEQ multiplex PCR; TCRdb keeps in-frame clones, though not all of them. The data contain 110,000 to 150,000 clones, 89% of them singletons. Sequenced material: blood. The sequence was obtained from a young man in good health. J is TRBJ2-2 and V is TRBV5-6, with TRBD1 identical over 10 bases. The CDR3 loop is CASSWDDRGRTGELFF. CDR3 bases: TGTGCCAGCAGCTGGGACGACAGGGGGCGCACCGGGGAGCTGTTTTTT. Full variable domain (missing parts from reference TRBV5-6 and TRBJ2-2): DAGVTQSPTHLIKTRGQQVTLRCSPKSGHDTVSWYQQALGQGPQFIFQYYEEEERQRGNFPDRFSGHQFPNYSSELNVNALLLGDSALYLCASSWDDRGRTGELFFGEGSRLTVL.